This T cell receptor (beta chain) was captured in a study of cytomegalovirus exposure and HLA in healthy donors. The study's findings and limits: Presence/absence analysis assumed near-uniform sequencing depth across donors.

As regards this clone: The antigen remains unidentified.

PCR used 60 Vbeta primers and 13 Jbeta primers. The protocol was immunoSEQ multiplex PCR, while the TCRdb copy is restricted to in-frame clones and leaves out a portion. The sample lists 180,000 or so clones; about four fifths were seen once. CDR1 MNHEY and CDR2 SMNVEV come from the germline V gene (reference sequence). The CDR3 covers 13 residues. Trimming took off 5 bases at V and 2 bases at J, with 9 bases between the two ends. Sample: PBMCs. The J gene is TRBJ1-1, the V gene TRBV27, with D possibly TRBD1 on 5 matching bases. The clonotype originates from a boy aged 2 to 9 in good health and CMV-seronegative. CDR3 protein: CASSGHLNTEAFF. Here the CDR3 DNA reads TGTGCCAGCAGTGGACATTTAAACACTGAAGCTTTCTTT.